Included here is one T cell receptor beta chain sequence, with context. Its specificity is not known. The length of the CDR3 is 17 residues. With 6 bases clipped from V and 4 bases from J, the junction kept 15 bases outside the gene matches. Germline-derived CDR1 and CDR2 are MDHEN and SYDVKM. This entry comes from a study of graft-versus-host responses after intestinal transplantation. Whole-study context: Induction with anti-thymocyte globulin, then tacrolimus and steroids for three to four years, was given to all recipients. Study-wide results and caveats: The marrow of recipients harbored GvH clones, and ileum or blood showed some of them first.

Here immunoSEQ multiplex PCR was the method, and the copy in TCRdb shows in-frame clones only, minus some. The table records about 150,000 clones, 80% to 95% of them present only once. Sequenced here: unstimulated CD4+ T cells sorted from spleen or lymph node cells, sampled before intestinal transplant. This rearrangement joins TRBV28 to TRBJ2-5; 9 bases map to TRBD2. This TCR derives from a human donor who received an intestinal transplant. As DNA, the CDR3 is TGTGCCAGCAGCCAGCCTACAGGGTTTAGCGGGAGAGAGACCCAGTACTTC. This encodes CASSQPTGFSGRETQYF.